One sample yielded the 14 T cell receptor beta chains listed below, sequenced in a study of shared clonotypes between healthy human individuals. Profiling relied on immunoSEQ multiplex PCR, and the TCRdb table lists in-frame clones only, not all of them. The sample yields nearly 1,000,000 clones, over 60% seen once. The material sequenced was memory CD4+ T cells sorted from blood. Subset indicated: CD45RA-negative fraction. The source is a man aged 18 to 29 in good health.

The chain links TRBV9 to TRBJ2-7; D possibly corresponds to TRBD1 (5 bases). There are 15 residues in the CDR3. The V end was cut by 4 bases, the J end by 2 bases, with 16 bases between. Germline V CDR1 and CDR2: SGDLS, YYNGEE. CDR3 amino acids: CASSLKQGPAYEQYF. CDR3 bases: TGTGCCAGCAGCCTCAAGCAGGGTCCAGCCTACGAGCAGTACTTC.

This clone has more than one count but fewer than ten. The sample carries other DNA sequences with the same CDR3. V and J are TRBV5-4 and TRBJ2-3; TRBD2 matches 14 bases. Germline CDR1 and CDR2: SGHNT and YYREEE (reference sequence). The CDR3 is 16 residues long. The J segment lost 6 bases and the V segment lost 4 bases, leaving 7 bases of the junction unmatched. CDR3 sequence (DNA): TGTGCCAGCAGCCCGGGACTAGCGGGGGCCTGGGATACGCAGTATTTT. Its protein is CASSPGLAGAWDTQYF. The variable domain in full, completed from reference TRBV5-4 and TRBJ2-3, reads ETGVTQSPTHLIKTRGQQVTLRCSSQSGHNTVSWYQQALGQGPQFIFQYYREEENGRGNFPPRFSGLQFPNYSSELNVNALELDDSALYLCASSPGLAGAWDTQYFGPGTRLTVL.

V gene TRBV7-2 combines with J gene TRBJ2-1; a possible D gene is TRBD1 (5 bases). The ends were cut back, 2 bases at V and 5 bases at J, with 10 bases in the middle. CDR1 and CDR2 from the germline V gene are SGHTA and FQGNSA. This CDR3 spans 14 amino acids. The CDR3 region is CASSLRRQNNEQFF. In DNA form, the CDR3 reads TGTGCCAGCAGCTTACGTCGACAGAACAATGAGCAGTTCTTC.

This clone is a singleton in its sample. V is TRBV2 and J is TRBJ1-2; TRBD1 might be the D (6 bases). This CDR3 comprises 12 residues. Germline V lookup: CDR1 SNHLY, CDR2 FYNNEI. Between the trimmed V and J ends, which lost 6 bases and 6 bases, there was a span of 11 bases. CDR3 coding DNA: TGTGCCAGCAGGAGAGGGGGGGATGGCTACACCTTC. Encoded protein: CASRRGGDGYTF.

With respect to this clone: Other DNA sequences in this specimen translate into the identical CDR3. The chain combines TRBV28 with TRBJ1-5, with D maybe TRBD1 (5 bases). Germline assignment: CDR1 MDHEN and CDR2 SYDVKM. Deletions cut 0 bases from V and 2 bases from J, with 5 bases between. The CDR3 length is 14 residues. CDR3 in amino acids: CASSLWGGNQPQHF. As DNA, the CDR3 is TGTGCCAGCAGTTTATGGGGGGGCAATCAGCCCCAGCATTTT.

There are a few counts of this clone. The chain employs TRBV9 and TRBJ1-1, with a tentative D call TRBD1 (5 bases). This CDR3 region has 14 residues. The V end lost 4 bases, the J end lost 1 base, and 11 bases lay between the germline ends. Germline values: CDR1 SGDLS, CDR2 YYNGEE. The CDR3 DNA follows: TGTGCCAGCAGCCCTACTACAGGGAACACTGAAGCTTTCTTT. Protein product: CASSPTTGNTEAFF.

The V and J genes are TRBV10-3 and TRBJ2-1, with unresolved D. V shed 10 bases and J shed 7 bases, with 11 bases lying between them. The V gene's germline CDR1 is ENHRY and CDR2 SYGVKD. The length of the CDR3 is 11 residues. The CDR3 DNA follows: TGTGCCACCAAAATCACGAATGAGCAGTTCTTC. Translating gives CATKITNEQFF.

On this clone: At the DNA level, this CDR3 is encoded by other sequences in the same sample as well. The chain uses TRBV2 and TRBJ2-1; no clear D gene. In germline, CDR1 is SNHLY, CDR2 FYNNEI. V was shortened by 1 base and J by 4 bases, with 5 bases between the two germline ends. The CDR3 is 13 amino acids. Here the CDR3 reads CASSEGSYNEQFF. In DNA, the CDR3 is TGTGCCAGCAGTGAAGGGAGTTACAATGAGCAGTTCTTC.

The chain carries TRBV5-1 and TRBJ2-3; D may be TRBD2 (5 bases). V lost 0 bases and J lost 6, with 14 bases in between. CDR1 is SGHRS, CDR2 YFSETQ, per germline. The length of the CDR3 is 15 residues. CDR3 in DNA: TGCGCCAGCAGCTTGGAGGAGGTGTTGGTGGATACGCAGTATTTT. It codes for CASSLEEVLVDTQYF.

The rearrangement joins TRBV5-6 to TRBJ2-7, with D perhaps matching TRBD1 (8 bases). The CDR3 loop spans 14 amino acids. CDR1 and CDR2 (germline): SGHDT, YYEEEE. The ends were cut back, 4 bases at V and 3 bases at J, with 14 bases in the middle. This chain's CDR3 is CASSQQGGHYEQYF. Written as DNA, the CDR3 is TGTGCCAGCAGCCAACAGGGGGGGCACTACGAGCAGTACTTC.

This rearrangement joins TRBV6-6 to TRBJ1-1; D not resolved. This CDR3 comprises 16 residues. Germline CDR1 is MNHNY and CDR2 is SVGAGI (reference sequence). Trimming shortened V by 2 bases and J by 1 base, and 14 bases separated the two germline ends. The CDR3 sequence: CASSYRSWTANTEAFF. CDR3 DNA sequence: TGTGCCAGCAGTTACAGGTCGTGGACTGCGAACACTGAAGCTTTCTTT.

The chain carries TRBV15 and TRBJ2-3; 9 positions agree with TRBD2. This CDR3 region has 15 residues. Germline assignment: CDR1 LNHNV and CDR2 YYDKDF (reference sequence). V lost 6 bases to trimming and J lost 0 bases; unmatched junction nucleotides: 4. In DNA, the CDR3 is TGTGCCACCAGTCCGAGCGGGAGGAGCACAGATACGCAGTATTTT. It is translated as CATSPSGRSTDTQYF.

This chain joins TRBV28 and TRBJ1-2, with 7 bases fitting TRBD1. The CDR3 has 13 amino acids. Germline assignment: CDR1 MDHEN and CDR2 SYDVKM. The V and J ends lost 6 bases and 14 bases, in that order; junction bases with no gene match: 15. CDR3: CASRSGTASPGTF. The CDR3 nucleotides read TGTGCCAGCAGATCCGGGACAGCTTCTCCGGGGACCTTC.

A note on this clone: Other DNA sequences of this sample code for an identical CDR3. The chain combines TRBV5-5 with TRBJ2-5; no clear D gene. With 0 bases removed from V and 1 base from J, the gap between germline ends came to 7 bases. Germline V gene data show CDR1 as SGHKS and CDR2 as YYEKEE (reference sequence). This CDR3 contains 14 residues. The CDR3 nucleotides are TGTGCCAGCAGCTTGGTTCCGGGCCAAGAGACCCAGTACTTC. It codes for CASSLVPGQETQYF.